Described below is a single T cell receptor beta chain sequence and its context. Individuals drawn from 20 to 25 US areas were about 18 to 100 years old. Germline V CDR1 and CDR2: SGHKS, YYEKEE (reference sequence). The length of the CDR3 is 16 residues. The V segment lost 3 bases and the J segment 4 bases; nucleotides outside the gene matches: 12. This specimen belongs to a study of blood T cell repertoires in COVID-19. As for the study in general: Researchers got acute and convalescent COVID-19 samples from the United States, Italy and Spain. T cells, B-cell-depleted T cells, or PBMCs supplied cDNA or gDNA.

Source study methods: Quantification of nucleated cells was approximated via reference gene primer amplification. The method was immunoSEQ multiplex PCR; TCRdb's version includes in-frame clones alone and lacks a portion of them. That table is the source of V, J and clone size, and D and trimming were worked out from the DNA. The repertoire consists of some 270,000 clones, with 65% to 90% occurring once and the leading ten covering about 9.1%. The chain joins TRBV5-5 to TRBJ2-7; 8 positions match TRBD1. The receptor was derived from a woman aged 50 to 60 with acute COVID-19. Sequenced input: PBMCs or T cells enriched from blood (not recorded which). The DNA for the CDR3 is TGTGCCAGCAGCTCGCGCACCGGGACAGGTCTATACGAGCAGTACTTC. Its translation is CASSSRTGTGLYEQYF.